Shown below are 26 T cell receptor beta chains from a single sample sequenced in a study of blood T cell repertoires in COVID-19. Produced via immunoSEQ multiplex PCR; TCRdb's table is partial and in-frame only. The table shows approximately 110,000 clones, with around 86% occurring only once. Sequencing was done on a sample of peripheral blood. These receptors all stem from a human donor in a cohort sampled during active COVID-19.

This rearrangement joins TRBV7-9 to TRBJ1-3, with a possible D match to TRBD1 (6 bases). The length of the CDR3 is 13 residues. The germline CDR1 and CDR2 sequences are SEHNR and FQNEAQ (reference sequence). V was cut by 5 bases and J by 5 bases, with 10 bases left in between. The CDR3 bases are TGTGCCAGCAGCACAGGGAATAGAAACACCATATATTTT. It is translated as CASSTGNRNTIYF.

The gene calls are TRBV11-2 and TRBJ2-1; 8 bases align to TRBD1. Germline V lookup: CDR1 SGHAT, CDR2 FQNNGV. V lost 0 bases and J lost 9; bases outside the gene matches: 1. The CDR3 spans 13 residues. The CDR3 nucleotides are TGTGCCAGCAGCTTAGATCAGGGGGCTGAGCAGTTCTTC. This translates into CASSLDQGAEQFF.

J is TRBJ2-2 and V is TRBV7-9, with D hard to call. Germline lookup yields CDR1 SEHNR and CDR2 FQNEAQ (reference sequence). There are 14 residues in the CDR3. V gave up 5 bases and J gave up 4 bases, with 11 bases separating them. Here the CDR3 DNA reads TGTGCCAGCAGCCCGAGACTCTCCACCGGGGAGCTGTTTTTT. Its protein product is CASSPRLSTGELFF.

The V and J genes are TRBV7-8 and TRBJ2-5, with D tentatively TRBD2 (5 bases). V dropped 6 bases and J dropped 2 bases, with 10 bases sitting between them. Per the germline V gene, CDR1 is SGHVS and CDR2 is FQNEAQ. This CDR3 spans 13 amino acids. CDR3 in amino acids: CASRRSGQETQYF. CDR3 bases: TGTGCCAGCAGGAGGAGCGGTCAAGAGACCCAGTACTTC. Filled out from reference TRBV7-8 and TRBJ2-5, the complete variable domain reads GAGVSQSPRYKVAKRGQDVALRCDPISGHVSLFWYQQALGQGPEFLTYFQNEAQLDKSGLPSDRFFAERPEGSVSTLKIQRTQQEDSAVYLCASRRSGQETQYFGPGTRLLVL.

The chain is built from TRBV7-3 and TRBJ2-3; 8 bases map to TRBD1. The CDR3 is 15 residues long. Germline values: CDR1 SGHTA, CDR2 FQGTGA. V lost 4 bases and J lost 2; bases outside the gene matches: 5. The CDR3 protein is CASSSGQGSTDTQYF. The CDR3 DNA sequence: TGTGCCAGCAGCTCAGGACAGGGCTCCACAGATACGCAGTATTTT.

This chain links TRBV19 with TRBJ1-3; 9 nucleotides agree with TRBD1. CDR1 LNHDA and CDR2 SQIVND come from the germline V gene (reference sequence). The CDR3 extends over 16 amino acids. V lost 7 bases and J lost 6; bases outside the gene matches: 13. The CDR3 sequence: CASTHPGTGTQNTIYF. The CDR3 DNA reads TGTGCCAGTACCCACCCTGGGACAGGGACACAAAACACCATATATTTT.

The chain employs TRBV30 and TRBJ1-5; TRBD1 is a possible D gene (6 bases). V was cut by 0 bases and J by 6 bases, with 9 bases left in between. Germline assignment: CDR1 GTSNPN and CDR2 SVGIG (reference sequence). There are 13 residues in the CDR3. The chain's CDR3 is CAWSVGTRQPQHF. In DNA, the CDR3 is TGTGCCTGGAGTGTAGGGACACGTCAGCCCCAGCATTTT.

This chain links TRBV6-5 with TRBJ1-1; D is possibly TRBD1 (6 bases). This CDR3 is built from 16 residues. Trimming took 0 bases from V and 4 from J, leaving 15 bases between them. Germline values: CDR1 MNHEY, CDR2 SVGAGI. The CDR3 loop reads CASSYSKRGGSTEAFF. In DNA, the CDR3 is TGTGCCAGCAGTTACTCTAAGAGGGGGGGGTCCACTGAAGCTTTCTTT.

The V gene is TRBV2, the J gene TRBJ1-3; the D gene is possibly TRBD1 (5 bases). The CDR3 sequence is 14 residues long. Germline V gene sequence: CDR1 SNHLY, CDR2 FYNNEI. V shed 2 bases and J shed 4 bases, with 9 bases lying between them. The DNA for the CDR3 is TGTGCCAGCAGTGAACAGGGAACAGGAAACACCATATATTTT. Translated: CASSEQGTGNTIYF.

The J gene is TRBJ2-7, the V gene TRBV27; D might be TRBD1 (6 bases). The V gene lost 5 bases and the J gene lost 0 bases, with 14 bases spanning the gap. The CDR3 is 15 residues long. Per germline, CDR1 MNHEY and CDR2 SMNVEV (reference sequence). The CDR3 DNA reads TGTGCCAGCAGTCGCAAGGCGGACAGCTCCTACGAGCAGTACTTC. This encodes CASSRKADSSYEQYF.

The CDR3 loop reads CASSPGQASNQPQHF. The CDR3 DNA reads TGCGCCAGCAGCCCTGGACAGGCGAGCAATCAGCCCCAGCATTTT. The gene calls are TRBV5-1 and TRBJ1-5; 7 bases line up with TRBD1. In germline, CDR1 is SGHRS, CDR2 YFSETQ. CDR3 size: 15 residues. V lost 4 bases, J lost 1 base, and 5 bases stayed unmatched. Looking up the rest from reference TRBV5-1 and TRBJ1-5 gives the full variable domain: KAGVTQTPRYLIKTRGQQVTLSCSPISGHRSVSWYQQTPGQGLQFLFEYFSETQRNKGNFPGRFSGRQFSNSRSEMNVSTLELGDSALYLCASSPGQASNQPQHFGDGTRLSIL.

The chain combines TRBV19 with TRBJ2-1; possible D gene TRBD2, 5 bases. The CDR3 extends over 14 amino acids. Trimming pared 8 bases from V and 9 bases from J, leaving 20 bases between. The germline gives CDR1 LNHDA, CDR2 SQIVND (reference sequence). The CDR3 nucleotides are TGTGCCAGTCGAAGGCCAGACGCCGGGGTTGAGCAGTTCTTC. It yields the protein CASRRPDAGVEQFF. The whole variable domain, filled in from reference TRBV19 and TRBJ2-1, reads DGGITQSPKYLFRKEGQNVTLSCEQNLNHDAMYWYRQDPGQGLRLIYYSQIVNDFQKGDIAEGYSVSREKKESFPLTVTSAQKNPTAFYLCASRRPDAGVEQFFGPGTRLTVL.

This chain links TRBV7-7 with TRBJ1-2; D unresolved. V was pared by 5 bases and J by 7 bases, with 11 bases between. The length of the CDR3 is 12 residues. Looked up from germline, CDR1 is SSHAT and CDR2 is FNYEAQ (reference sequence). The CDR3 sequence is CASSPSPCGYTF. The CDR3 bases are TGTGCCAGCAGCCCCTCCCCGTGTGGCTACACCTTC.

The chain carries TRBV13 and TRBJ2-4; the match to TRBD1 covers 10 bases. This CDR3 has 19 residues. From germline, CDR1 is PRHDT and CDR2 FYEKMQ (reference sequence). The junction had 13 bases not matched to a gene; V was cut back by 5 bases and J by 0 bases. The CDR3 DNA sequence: TGTGCCAGCAGCCAACCCGTCCCGGGACAGGGGTTAGCCAAAAACATTCAGTACTTC. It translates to CASSQPVPGQGLAKNIQYF.

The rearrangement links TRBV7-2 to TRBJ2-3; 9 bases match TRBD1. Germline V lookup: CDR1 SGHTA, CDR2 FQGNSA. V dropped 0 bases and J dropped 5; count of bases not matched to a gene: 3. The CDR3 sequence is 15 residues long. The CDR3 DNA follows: TGTGCCAGCAGCTTAGCCGGACAGGGGCTAGATACGCAGTATTTT. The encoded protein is CASSLAGQGLDTQYF.

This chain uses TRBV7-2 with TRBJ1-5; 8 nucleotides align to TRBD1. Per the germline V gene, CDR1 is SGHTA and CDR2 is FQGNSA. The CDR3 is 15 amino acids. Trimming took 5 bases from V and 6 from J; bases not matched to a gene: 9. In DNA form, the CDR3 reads TGTGCCAGCAGCCCAGGGGGCGCCACCCCTCAGCCCCAGCATTTT. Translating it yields CASSPGGATPQPQHF.

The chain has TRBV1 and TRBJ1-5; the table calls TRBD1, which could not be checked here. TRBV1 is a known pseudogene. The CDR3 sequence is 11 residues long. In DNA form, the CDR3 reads TGCACCAGCAGCCGGCATCAGCCCCAGCATTTT. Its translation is CTSSRHQPQHF.

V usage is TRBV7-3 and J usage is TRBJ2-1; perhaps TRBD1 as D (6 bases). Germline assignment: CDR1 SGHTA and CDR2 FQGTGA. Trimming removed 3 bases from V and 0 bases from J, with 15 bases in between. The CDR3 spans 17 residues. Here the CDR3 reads CASSFRGNQGSYNEQFF. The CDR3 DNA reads TGTGCCAGCAGCTTTAGGGGGAACCAGGGCTCCTACAATGAGCAGTTCTTC.

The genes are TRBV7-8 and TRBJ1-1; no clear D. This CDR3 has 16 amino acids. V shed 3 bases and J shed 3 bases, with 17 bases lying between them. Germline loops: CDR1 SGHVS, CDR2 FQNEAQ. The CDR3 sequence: CASSFNTGSWYTEAFF. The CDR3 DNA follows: TGTGCCAGCAGCTTTAATACGGGGTCGTGGTACACTGAAGCTTTCTTT.

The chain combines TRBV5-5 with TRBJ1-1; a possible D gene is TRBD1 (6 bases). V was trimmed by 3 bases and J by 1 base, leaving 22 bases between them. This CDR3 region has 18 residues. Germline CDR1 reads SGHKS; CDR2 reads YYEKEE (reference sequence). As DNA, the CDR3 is TGTGCCAGCAGCTACCGACATTTACAGGGTGAAGCGAACACTGAAGCTTTCTTT. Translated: CASSYRHLQGEANTEAFF.

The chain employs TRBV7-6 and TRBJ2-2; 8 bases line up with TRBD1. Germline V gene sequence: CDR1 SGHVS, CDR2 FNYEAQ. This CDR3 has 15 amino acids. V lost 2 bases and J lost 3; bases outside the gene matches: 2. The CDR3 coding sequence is TGTGCCAGCAGCTTACAGGGGGCCTACACCGGGGAGCTGTTTTTT. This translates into CASSLQGAYTGELFF.

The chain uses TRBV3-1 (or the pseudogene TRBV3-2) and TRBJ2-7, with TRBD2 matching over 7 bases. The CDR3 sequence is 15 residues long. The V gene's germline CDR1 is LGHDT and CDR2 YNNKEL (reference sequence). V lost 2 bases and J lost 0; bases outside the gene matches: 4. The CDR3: CASSQQRTSSYEQYF. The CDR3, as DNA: TGTGCCAGCAGCCAACAAAGGACTAGCTCCTACGAGCAGTACTTC.

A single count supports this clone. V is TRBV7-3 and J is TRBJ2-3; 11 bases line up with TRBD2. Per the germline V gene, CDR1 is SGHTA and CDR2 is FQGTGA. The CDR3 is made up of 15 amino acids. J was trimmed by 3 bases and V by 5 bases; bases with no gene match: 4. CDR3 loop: CASSPWTSGTDTQYF. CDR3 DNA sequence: TGTGCCAGCAGCCCCTGGACTAGCGGGACAGATACGCAGTATTTT.

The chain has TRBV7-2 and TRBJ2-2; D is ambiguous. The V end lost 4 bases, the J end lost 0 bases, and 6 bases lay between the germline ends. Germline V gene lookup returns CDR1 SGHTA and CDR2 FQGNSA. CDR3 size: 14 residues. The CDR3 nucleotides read TGTGCCAGCAGCTCGCCTACGAACACCGGGGAGCTGTTTTTT. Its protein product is CASSSPTNTGELFF.

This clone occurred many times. The CDR3 DNA reads TGTGCCAGTAGTATAAGCGGGAGTAAAGGCAATGAGCAGTTCTTC. This codes for CASSISGSKGNEQFF. V and J are TRBV19 and TRBJ2-1; TRBD2 agrees at 8 bases. The CDR3 sequence is 15 residues long. In germline, CDR1 is LNHDA, CDR2 SQIVND (reference sequence). V lost 2 bases to trimming and J lost 6 bases; unmatched junction nucleotides: 6.

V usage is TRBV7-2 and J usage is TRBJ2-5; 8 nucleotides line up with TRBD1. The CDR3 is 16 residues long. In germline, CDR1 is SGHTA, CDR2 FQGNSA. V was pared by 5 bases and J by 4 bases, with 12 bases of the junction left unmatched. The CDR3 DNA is TGTGCCAGCAGCGACGATTGGGACAGGAGTGGAGAGACCCAGTACTTC. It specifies CASSDDWDRSGETQYF. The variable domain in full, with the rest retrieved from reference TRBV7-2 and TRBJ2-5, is GAGVSQSPSNKVTEKGKDVELRCDPISGHTALYWYRQSLGQGLEFLIYFQGNSAPDKSGLPSDRFSAERTGGSVSTLTIQRTQQEDSAVYLCASSDDWDRSGETQYFGPGTRLLVL.